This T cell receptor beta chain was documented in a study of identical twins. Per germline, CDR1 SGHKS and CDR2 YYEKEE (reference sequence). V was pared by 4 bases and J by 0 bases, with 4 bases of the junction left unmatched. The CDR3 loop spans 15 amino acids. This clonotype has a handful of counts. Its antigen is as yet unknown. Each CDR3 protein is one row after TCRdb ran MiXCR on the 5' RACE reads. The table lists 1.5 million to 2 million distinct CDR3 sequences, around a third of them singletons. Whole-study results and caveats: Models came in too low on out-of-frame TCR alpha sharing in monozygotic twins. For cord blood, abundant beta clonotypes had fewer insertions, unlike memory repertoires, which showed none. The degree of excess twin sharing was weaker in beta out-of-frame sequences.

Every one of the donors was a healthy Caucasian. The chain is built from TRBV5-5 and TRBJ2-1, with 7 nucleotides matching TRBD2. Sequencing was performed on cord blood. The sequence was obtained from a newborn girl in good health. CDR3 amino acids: CASSGRDYSYNEQFF. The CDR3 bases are TGTGCCAGCAGCGGCCGGGACTACTCCTACAATGAGCAGTTCTTC. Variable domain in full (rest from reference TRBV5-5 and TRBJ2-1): DAGVTQSPTHLIKTRGQQVTLRCSPISGHKSVSWYQQVLGQGPQFIFQYYEKEERGRGNFPDRFSARQFPNYSSELNVNALLLGDSALYLCASSGRDYSYNEQFFGPGTRLTVL.